This T cell receptor beta chain was profiled in a study of shared clonotypes between healthy human individuals. Everyone who donated was a Caucasian adult who lived in Nashville, Tennessee. About this clone itself: Its antigen is as yet unknown.

Study-level points and caveats: Represented diversity (both genetic and exposure-history) was limited by the small number of donors.

This CDR3 has 13 amino acids. Trimming took 7 bases from V and 3 from J, leaving 13 bases between them. Germline assignment: CDR1 SNHLY and CDR2 FYNNEI. Per the study methods: With immunoSEQ giving junction-only sequences and no quality scores, filtering differed. TCRdb's table, derived via immunoSEQ multiplex PCR, lists solely in-frame clones and lacks some. V, J and clone size are taken as reported in that table, and D and trimming were inferred from the DNA itself. There are over 850,000 clones in the sample; around 78% occur only once, and about 0.52% lies in the top ten. This TCR derives from a man between 18 and 29 years old in good health. Some clones in this sample may be carry-over from other donors' samples. The rearrangement links TRBV2 to TRBJ2-7; tentative D call: TRBD2 (5 bases). Sequenced: memory CD4+ T cells from PBMCs. Noted subset: CD45RA-negative fraction. The CDR3 reads CASKGGGLYEQYF. The CDR3 DNA is TGTGCCAGCAAAGGAGGAGGTCTCTACGAGCAGTACTTC.